This T cell receptor beta chain was captured in a study of control samples from healthy donors and cancer patients. Libraries were prepared by immunoSEQ multiplex PCR; TCRdb keeps only in-frame clonotypes and omits some of them. This sample carries 150,000 or so clones, around 95% of them seen once, and the ten largest clones take about 4%. Sequencing input: blood. The TCR was taken from an older woman in good health.

The CDR3: CSASWDRGWTEAFF. CDR3 nucleotides: TGCAGTGCTAGTTGGGACAGGGGGTGGACTGAAGCTTTCTTT. V usage is TRBV20-1 and J usage is TRBJ1-1, with 11 positions matching TRBD1. There are 14 residues in the CDR3. V lost 3 bases to trimming and J lost 5 bases; unmatched junction nucleotides: 5. The germline CDR1 and CDR2 sequences are DFQATT and SNEGSKA (reference sequence).